Sequencing of this TCR beta chain was carried out in a study of cytomegalovirus exposure and HLA in healthy donors. Donors showed nominal health when sampled, although they likely had unrecorded immune exposures. The PCR made use of 60 Vbeta and 13 Jbeta primers. Produced via immunoSEQ multiplex PCR; TCRdb's table is partial and in-frame only. In all, the sample yields about 200,000 clones. Germline V CDR1 and CDR2: SGHRS, YFSETQ. V lost 1 base to trimming and J lost 8 bases; unmatched junction nucleotides: 12. This CDR3 region has 16 residues. The sample consisted of PBMCs. The TCR originated in a man in his thirties or forties in good health and CMV-seronegative. The rearrangement joins TRBV5-1 to TRBJ2-1; the match to TRBD1 covers 7 bases. The CDR3 DNA reads TGCGCCAGCAGCTTGCGGGTCGGTCGACAGGGCGATGAGCAGTTCTTC. This encodes CASSLRVGRQGDEQFF.